This is a list of T cell receptor beta chains from one sample in a study of T cell repertoires in cytomegalovirus infection. MiXCR was run by TCRdb on the reads, yielding one entry per CDR3 protein. The sample has approximately 910,000 distinct CDR3 sequences, roughly 30% seen once. These receptors lack a known antigen. This specimen was cultured CD8+ T cells from PBMCs, taken from culture after CMV antigen stimulation. Source of these receptors: a human donor in good health (CMV status not recorded). Some clones in this sample may be carry-over from other donors' samples. Both conserved end residues are part of each CDR3. D genes are given only for firm matches. Clone size, where shown, is once, few, many, or a class for clones that have expanded.

j_gene	d_gene	v_gene	abundance	CDR3aa	CDR3nt
TRBJ1-1	NA	TRBV27	NA	CASGLGATEAFF	TGTGCCAGCGGGTTGGGTGCCACTGAAGCTTTCTTT
TRBJ2-4	NA	TRBV5-6	NA	CASGPYRVAKNIQYF	TGTGCCAGCGGCCCGTACAGGGTTGCCAAAAACATTCAGTACTTC
TRBJ1-1	TRBD1	TRBV28	NA	CASSKDRGWPEAFF	TGTGCCAGCAGCAAGGACAGGGGCTGGCCTGAAGCTTTCTTT
TRBJ2-5	TRBD2	TRBV7-8	many	CASSPTIPLAGEWETQYF	TGTGCCAGCAGCCCAACAATCCCGCTAGCGGGGGAATGGGAGACCCAGTACTTC
TRBJ1-2	NA	TRBV6-8	NA	CASSYHGAAGYTF	TGTGCCAGCAGTTACCACGGTGCTGCTGGCTACACCTTC
TRBJ2-2	NA	TRBV7-9	many	CASSTATGELFF	TGTGCCAGCAGCACAGCCACCGGGGAGCTGTTTTTT
TRBJ2-3	TRBD2	TRBV29-1	few	CSDWGRGRTDTQYF	TGCAGCGACTGGGGGCGCGGGAGGACAGATACGCAGTATTTT
TRBJ1-2	NA	TRBV5-1	NA	CASSLSGTLYGYTF	TGCGCCAGCAGCTTGTCCGGGACACTCTATGGCTACACCTTC
TRBJ1-6	NA	TRBV15	few	CATSTDSAGNSPLHF	TGTGCCACCAGCACTGACAGTGCGGGGAATTCACCCCTCCACTTT
TRBJ2-2	NA	TRBV6-8	NA	CASSYWASNTGELFF	TGTGCCAGCAGTTATTGGGCCTCGAACACCGGGGAGCTGTTTTTT
TRBJ2-4	NA	TRBV6-5	few	CASSYSWGNIQYF	TGTGCCAGCAGTTACTCTTGGGGAAACATTCAGTACTTC
TRBJ2-5	TRBD2	TRBV7-9	many	CASSSSSGEETQYF	TGTGCCAGCAGCTCCTCTAGCGGGGAGGAGACCCAGTACTTC
TRBJ2-5	TRBD1	TRBV7-2	once	CASNFNRGRGETQYF	TGTGCCAGCAACTTTAACAGGGGGCGCGGAGAGACCCAGTACTTC
TRBJ2-5	TRBD2	TRBV6-5	NA	CASRHGLAGGPGTQYF	TGTGCCAGCAGACACGGACTAGCGGGGGGGCCGGGGACCCAGTACTTC
TRBJ1-2	NA	TRBV7-8	NA	CASSLGGNYYGYTF	TGTGCCAGCAGCTTAGGGGGGAACTACTATGGCTACACCTTC
TRBJ2-2	NA	TRBV14	NA	CASSQGWGRTNTGELFF	TGTGCCAGCAGCCAAGGTTGGGGACGGACCAACACCGGGGAGCTGTTTTTT
TRBJ1-3	TRBD1	TRBV25-1	NA	CASSEPRLFTGVKDTIYF	TGTGCCAGCAGTGAACCTCGCTTATTCACAGGGGTTAAGGACACCATATATTTT
TRBJ2-4	TRBD1	TRBV6-1	NA	CASSDPGTEKNIQYF	TGTGCCAGCAGTGACCCCGGGACAGAGAAAAACATTCAGTACTTC
TRBJ2-3	NA	TRBV2	few	CASRRQAYTDTQYF	TGTGCCAGCAGACGACAAGCTTACACAGATACGCAGTATTTT
TRBJ1-5	TRBD1	TRBV7-6	NA	CASCFGTGRSNQPQHF	TGTGCCAGCTGCTTTGGGACAGGTAGGAGCAATCAGCCCCAGCATTTT
TRBJ2-5	NA	TRBV6-2/TRBV6-3	few	CASSYSWQSQETQYF	TGTGCCAGCAGTTACTCCTGGCAGTCTCAAGAGACCCAGTACTTC
TRBJ2-2	TRBD1	TRBV11-3	few	CASSPRDSGTGELFF	TGTGCCAGCAGCCCCCGGGACAGCGGCACCGGGGAGCTGTTTTTT
TRBJ1-4	TRBD1	TRBV5-4	NA	CASSFFPGTGTTNEKLFF	TGTGCCAGCAGCTTTTTCCCCGGGACAGGGACAACTAATGAAAAACTGTTTTTT
TRBJ2-3	TRBD2	TRBV5-5	NA	CASSWTSGDPRDTQYF	TGTGCCAGCAGCTGGACTAGCGGGGACCCGCGAGATACGCAGTATTTT
TRBJ1-1	NA	TRBV4-3	NA	CASSHGQQNTEAFF	TGCGCCAGCAGCCATGGACAGCAGAACACTGAAGCTTTCTTT
TRBJ1-4	TRBD1	TRBV2	few	CASSVGDRGDEKLFF	TGTGCCAGCAGTGTAGGGGACAGGGGCGATGAAAAACTGTTTTTT
TRBJ2-6	NA	TRBV28	NA	CASSLRDTARKGANVLTF	TGTGCCAGCAGCTTGCGGGACACCGCGCGGAAGGGGGCCAACGTCCTGACTTTC
TRBJ2-5	NA	TRBV6-8	few	CASSYSGHGTQYF	TGTGCCAGCAGTTACTCCGGGCATGGGACCCAGTACTTC
TRBJ1-1	NA	TRBV4-1	NA	CASSSQPGGHAEAFF	TGCGCCAGCAGCTCCCAACCCGGGGGGCACGCTGAAGCTTTCTTT
TRBJ1-1	NA	TRBV6-5	few	CASTLGPALNTEAFF	TGTGCCAGCACCCTAGGGCCGGCTCTGAACACTGAAGCTTTCTTT
TRBJ2-2	NA	TRBV19	few	CASSVSHRSTGELFF	TGTGCCAGTAGTGTCTCTCACAGGAGCACCGGGGAGCTGTTTTTT
TRBJ2-3	NA	TRBV15	NA	CATSRGSNTQYF	TGTGCCACCAGCAGAGGGTCAAATACGCAGTATTTT
TRBJ2-5	NA	TRBV14	NA	CASSQASGQETQYF	TGTGCCAGCAGCCAAGCATCCGGACAAGAGACCCAGTACTTC
TRBJ2-1	NA	TRBV25-1	NA	CASSKGRHEQFF	TGTGCCAGCAGCAAGGGGCGGCATGAGCAGTTCTTC
TRBJ2-1	TRBD1	TRBV27	NA	CATSNRDSSYNEQFF	TGTGCCACCTCCAATAGGGACAGCTCCTACAATGAGCAGTTCTTC
TRBJ2-2	NA	TRBV29-1	NA	CSVITYTGELFF	TGCAGCGTCATTACTTACACCGGGGAGCTGTTTTTT
TRBJ2-1	NA	TRBV12-3/TRBV12-4	NA	CARSLERAQAAVNEQFF	TGTGCCAGAAGTTTAGAGAGGGCCCAGGCGGCGGTGAATGAGCAGTTCTTC
TRBJ2-5	TRBD2	TRBV10-3	NA	CAISEILTSTETQYF	TGTGCCATCAGTGAGATCTTGACTAGCACAGAGACCCAGTACTTC
TRBJ1-5	TRBD1	TRBV28	NA	CASYMGTEGNQPQHF	TGTGCCAGTTATATGGGGACAGAAGGCAATCAGCCCCAGCATTTT
TRBJ2-2	TRBD1	TRBV6-5	few	CASSPYGGQGYSNTGELFF	TGTGCCAGCAGTCCATACGGGGGACAGGGCTATTCGAACACCGGGGAGCTGTTTTTT
TRBJ1-5	NA	TRBV27	NA	CANSFGGHGQPQHF	TGTGCCAACAGTTTCGGCGGGCACGGTCAGCCCCAGCATTTT
TRBJ2-2	NA	TRBV2	few	CASSEDSRLAGELFF	TGTGCCAGCAGTGAGGACAGTCGGCTCGCCGGGGAGCTGTTTTTT
TRBJ2-1	TRBD1	TRBV9	NA	CASSVGTGANNEQFF	TGTGCCAGCAGCGTAGGGACAGGGGCCAACAATGAGCAGTTCTTC
TRBJ2-3	TRBD2	TRBV10-1	NA	CASSASGGEDTQYF	TGCGCCAGCAGTGCTAGCGGGGGGGAAGATACGCAGTATTTT
TRBJ2-1	TRBD2	TRBV28	NA	CASISKGGWSYNEQFF	TGTGCCAGCATCTCCAAGGGAGGGTGGTCCTACAATGAGCAGTTCTTC
TRBJ1-1	NA	TRBV7-6	NA	CASSLVHHEGAFF	TGTGCCAGCAGCTTAGTACACCACGAAGGGGCTTTCTTT
TRBJ2-5	TRBD1	TRBV7-6	NA	CASRRGDRGIETQYF	TGTGCCAGCAGGCGCGGGGACAGGGGAATAGAGACCCAGTACTTC
TRBJ2-3	NA	TRBV7-8	many	CASSLGGAANTDTQYF	TGTGCCAGCAGCTTAGGGGGGGCCGCCAACACAGATACGCAGTATTTT
TRBJ2-1	NA	TRBV4-1	NA	CASSQGSNWEQFF	TGCGCCAGCAGCCAAGGAAGTAATTGGGAGCAGTTCTTC
TRBJ2-7	TRBD1	TRBV4-1	many	CASSQAGTGSYEQYF	TGCGCCAGCAGCCAAGCCGGGACAGGCTCCTACGAGCAGTACTTC
TRBJ1-1	NA	TRBV9	NA	CASNGGWGNTEAFF	TGTGCCAGCAACGGAGGGTGGGGGAACACTGAAGCTTTCTTT
TRBJ2-1	NA	TRBV7-6	NA	CASSLGKYEQFF	TGTGCCAGCAGCCTCGGGAAGTATGAGCAGTTCTTC
TRBJ1-5	TRBD1	TRBV7-9	NA	CASSSGRTGARQPQHF	TGTGCCAGCAGCTCAGGCCGGACAGGGGCACGGCAGCCCCAGCATTTT
TRBJ2-3	NA	TRBV7-6	many	CASSLGFLRSNTDTQYF	TGTGCCAGCAGCTTGGGATTCCTACGGTCGAACACAGATACGCAGTATTTT
TRBJ1-2	TRBD1	TRBV4-1	few	CASSQGPGQIYGYTF	TGCGCCAGCAGCCAAGGTCCGGGACAGATCTATGGCTACACCTTC
TRBJ1-5	NA	TRBV2	NA	CASSVRPDRSNQPQHF	TGTGCCAGCAGTGTTCGGCCGGACAGATCTAATCAGCCCCAGCATTTT
TRBJ2-3	TRBD2	TRBV15	few	CATSIPRRLAGHSSSTDTQYF	TGTGCCACCAGCATTCCGAGGAGACTAGCGGGGCATTCTTCTAGCACAGATACGCAGTATTTT